This TCR beta chain is drawn from a study of shared clonotypes between healthy human individuals. Between the trimmed V and J ends, which lost 4 bases and 0 bases, there was a span of 10 bases. The V gene's germline CDR1 is SEHNR and CDR2 FQNEAQ (reference sequence). The CDR3 has 15 residues. Deep-level running was used for the assay. Assay used: immunoSEQ multiplex PCR; TCRdb lists only in-frame clones, some missing. The table includes 950,000 to 1,300,000 clones, 65% to 75% detected once. Study outcomes and limitations: Compared with memory subsets, naive subsets generally had larger estimated richness. Generation probabilities of non-shared clonotypes were lower (relative to those shared by all four donors). The researchers took only blood, and tissue repertoires probably look different.

As concerns this clone: Antigen unknown.

The specimen sequenced was memory CD4+ T cells sorted from blood. Described subset: CD45RA-negative fraction. The chain links TRBV7-9 to TRBJ2-4; D perhaps matches TRBD1 (5 bases). The TCR comes from a man younger than 30 in good health. The CDR3: CASSSRGIAKNIQYF. The CDR3 DNA sequence: TGTGCCAGCAGCTCTAGGGGCATAGCCAAAAACATTCAGTACTTC.